These 11 T cell receptor beta chains were all obtained from the same sample, sequenced in a study of regulatory T cells in long-lasting Graves disease. As for time point: newly diagnosed GD, antithyroid drugs for less than 3 months. RNA from PBMCs was the source of the TCR library. Investigators prepared the TCR beta libraries by applying iRepertoire HTBI primers and Arm-PCR of CDR3 regions. One entry per CDR3 protein, called by TCRdb with MiXCR from the multiplex PCR reads. The sample yields 420,000 or so distinct CDR3 sequences, 15% to 20% seen once. This sample was also put to use in a study of T cells in Graves' hyperthyroidism and ophthalmopathy.

Sequences were derived from peripheral blood mononuclear cells (PBMCs), sampled at new diagnosis, from a patient treated with antithyroid drugs. Source of these receptors: a woman between 18 and 30 years old with Graves disease.

The gene calls are TRBV6-2 or TRBV6-3 and TRBJ2-7; D gene uncertain. Germline CDR1 reads MNHEY; CDR2 reads SVGEGT. The CDR3 is made up of 14 amino acids. V lost 4 bases and J lost 2, with 12 bases in between. This CDR3 is CASSSELTAYEQYF. DNA for the CDR3: TGTGCCAGCAGTTCGGAGCTAACAGCCTACGAGCAGTACTTC.

The table lists this clonotype with a few counts. The chain joins TRBV6-2 or TRBV6-3 to TRBJ2-7; tentatively, D is TRBD1 (5 bases). Germline V gene sequence: CDR1 MNHEY, CDR2 SVGEGT. The CDR3 totals 15 residues. V lost 0 bases, J lost 3 bases, and 12 bases lay in between. In DNA form, the CDR3 reads TGTGCCAGCAGTTACTCAAAGTTCAGGGTCTACGAGCAGTACTTC. This sequence encodes CASSYSKFRVYEQYF.

At least ten counts were recorded for this clonotype. This chain links TRBV12-3 or TRBV12-4 with TRBJ2-7; 9 positions match TRBD2. This CDR3 spans 14 amino acids. V shed 5 bases and J 5 bases; nucleotides not matched to a gene: 7. The CDR3 DNA follows: TGTGCCAGCAGTCGTAGCGGGAGATTCCACGAGCAGTACTTC. Translation gives CASSRSGRFHEQYF.

This clonotype was seen at least ten times. This chain joins TRBV13 and TRBJ2-3, with 9 bases fitting TRBD2. The germline gives CDR1 PRHDT, CDR2 FYEKMQ (reference sequence). The CDR3 runs 15 residues. J lost 3 bases, V lost 2 bases, and 3 bases had no gene match. The CDR3 nucleotides are TGTGCCAGCAGCTTAAGACTAGCGGAAACAGATACGCAGTATTTT. It codes for CASSLRLAETDTQYF.

This chain uses TRBV6-2 or TRBV6-3 with TRBJ1-1; 9 bases are a match to TRBD1. Unmatched junction bases numbered 5, after V lost 6 bases and J lost 0 bases. This CDR3 region has 15 residues. CDR1 MNHEY and CDR2 SVGEGT come from the germline V gene. CDR3 region: CASRIRDRVNTEAFF. CDR3 DNA sequence: TGTGCCAGCAGAATCCGGGACAGGGTGAACACTGAAGCTTTCTTT.

The rearrangement uses TRBV7-2 and TRBJ1-1, with D unclear. The CDR3 consists of 14 residues. V gave up 3 bases and J gave up 11 bases, with 19 bases separating them. Germline V lookup: CDR1 SGHTA, CDR2 FQGNSA. CDR3 loop: CASSFNGEQSGAFF. In DNA, the CDR3 is TGTGCCAGCAGCTTTAATGGGGAACAAAGCGGTGCTTTCTTT.

The gene calls are TRBV30 and TRBJ1-1; D is undetermined. CDR3 length: 12 residues. Looked up from germline, CDR1 is GTSNPN and CDR2 is SVGIG (reference sequence). Trimming removed 1 base at V and 5 bases at J, with 8 bases between. The CDR3 sequence is CAWSALGTEAFF. The CDR3 nucleotides read TGTGCCTGGAGTGCCCTTGGGACTGAAGCTTTCTTT.

The CDR3 spells CASSLSGTGGGEQFF. DNA of the CDR3: TGTGCCAGCAGCTTAAGCGGGACCGGGGGCGGTGAGCAGTTCTTC. This chain links TRBV7-3 with TRBJ2-1; perhaps D is TRBD1 or TRBD2 (6 bases each). Trimming took 1 base from V and 9 from J, leaving 16 bases between them. The CDR3 spans 15 residues. Germline-derived CDR1 and CDR2 are SGHTA and FQGTGA. Drawing the rest from reference TRBV7-3 and TRBJ2-1, the complete variable domain is GAGVSQTPSNKVTEKGKYVELRCDPISGHTALYWYRQSLGQGPEFLIYFQGTGAADDSGLPNDRFFAVRPEGSVSTLKIQRTERGDSAVYLCASSLSGTGGGEQFFGPGTRLTVL.

This chain links TRBV9 with TRBJ2-7; D may be TRBD2 (6 bases). CDR3 length: 14 amino acids. Trimming stripped 0 bases from V and 3 bases from J, with 10 bases between. Germline lookup yields CDR1 SGDLS and CDR2 YYNGEE. CDR3 residues: CASSVAGSGYEQYF. For the CDR3, the DNA is TGTGCCAGCAGCGTAGCCGGGAGCGGCTACGAGCAGTACTTC. The whole variable domain, remainder taken from reference TRBV9 and TRBJ2-7, is DSGVTQTPKHLITATGQRVTLRCSPRSGDLSVYWYQQSLDQGLQFLIQYYNGEERAKGNILERFSAQQFPDLHSELNLSSLELGDSALYFCASSVAGSGYEQYFGPGTRLTVT.

The table lists this clonotype with a few counts. The chain joins TRBV27 to TRBJ2-1; 8 bases map to TRBD1. CDR1 is MNHEY and CDR2 is SMNVEV in the germline V gene (reference sequence). The CDR3 extends over 16 amino acids. V lost 7 bases, J lost 2 bases, and 10 bases stayed unmatched. The DNA of the CDR3 is TGTGCCAGCAAGCTCACAGGGGGGCCTACCTACAATGAGCAGTTCTTC. Residues: CASKLTGGPTYNEQFF.

The chain employs TRBV4-1 and TRBJ2-3; D ambiguous. Looked up from germline, CDR1 is MGHRA and CDR2 is YSYEKL. V lost 1 base and J 2 bases, leaving 19 bases between the germline ends. The CDR3 runs to 18 residues. CDR3 in amino acids: CASSQAGVMEYDTDTQYF. CDR3 coding DNA: TGCGCCAGCAGCCAAGCCGGCGTAATGGAATACGACACAGATACGCAGTATTTT.